This T cell receptor (beta chain) was found in a study of early T cells in non-severe SARS-CoV-2 infection. This clonotype was detected ten times or more. Its specificity is not known. Points from the study as a whole: Comparison of clonotypes with VDJdb favored anti-spike CD8 responses while missing private and CD4 specificities.

This CDR3 has 12 amino acids. Germline CDR1 DFQATT, CDR2 SNEGSKA (reference sequence). The V end lost 3 bases, the J end lost 3 bases, and 9 bases lay between the germline ends. In the library, individual cDNA molecules carried attached unique molecular identifiers. TCRdb reanalysed the 5' RACE reads using MiXCR and keeps one entry per CDR3 protein. Of roughly 58,000 distinct CDR3 sequences listed, roughly 6.2% are singletons. Sequencing used whole blood. The TCR was taken from an adult who was a healthcare worker with PCR-confirmed SARS-CoV-2 infection or an uninfected control (not recorded which). The gene calls are TRBV20-1 and TRBJ2-7; D is uncertain. As DNA, the CDR3 is TGCAGTGCTAGTGGGGAACGCTACGAGCAGTACTTC. It codes for CSASGERYEQYF.